A selection of T cell receptor beta chains follows, all from one sample in a study of T cells in Graves' hyperthyroidism and ophthalmopathy. Each CDR3 protein is one row after TCRdb ran MiXCR on the multiplex PCR reads. The repertoire consists of around 300,000 distinct CDR3 sequences, with roughly an eighth occurring once and the leading ten covering about a third. Sequencing was done on a sample of blood. The receptors originated from a woman in her thirties or forties with Graves' ophthalmopathy. CDR3s include the opening cysteine and the closing phenylalanine or tryptophan. A D gene is named only where the DNA matches it firmly. Rows give clone size only sometimes, using once, few, many, or a class for an expanded clone.

V,J,length,size,D,CDR3,DNA
TRBV19,TRBJ2-3,18,many,NA,CASSIKKGLKGEPDTQYF,TGTGCCAGTAGTATTAAGAAGGGACTTAAAGGGGAGCCAGATACGCAGTATTTT
TRBV20-1,TRBJ2-1,16,many,TRBD2,CSAESATSGRPWEQFF,TGCAGTGCTGAAAGTGCGACTAGCGGGAGGCCTTGGGAGCAGTTCTTC
TRBV5-4,TRBJ1-2,14,NA,TRBD1,CASSLDRGYYGYTF,TGTGCCAGCAGCTTGGACAGGGGGTACTATGGCTACACCTTC
TRBV28,TRBJ1-1,18,many,NA,CASSLSSSGSAMNTEAFF,TGTGCCAGCAGTCTTTCAAGCTCTGGGTCGGCCATGAACACTGAAGCTTTCTTT
TRBV28,TRBJ1-5,13,many,NA,CASRPDSNQPQHF,TGTGCCAGCAGGCCCGACAGCAATCAGCCCCAGCATTTT
TRBV20-1,TRBJ2-2,13,NA,TRBD2,CSAPPAGGGELFF,TGCAGTGCGCCGCCAGCGGGGGGCGGAGAGCTGTTTTTT
TRBV25-1,TRBJ2-1,17,many,NA,CASSESTVRGYYNEQFF,TGTGCCAGCAGTGAATCGACAGTTCGGGGGTACTACAATGAGCAGTTCTTC
TRBV6-9,TRBJ2-1,16,NA,TRBD1,CASSYYIGTGGVEQFF,TGTGCCAGCAGTTACTATATCGGGACAGGGGGCGTTGAGCAGTTCTTC
TRBV10-3,TRBJ2-4,14,NA,NA,CAGQGIASKNIQYF,TGTGCCGGTCAGGGAATCGCGTCCAAAAACATTCAGTACTTC
TRBV6-2/TRBV6-3,TRBJ1-1,15,NA,TRBD1,CASSYADRGDTEAFF,TGTGCCAGCAGTTACGCAGACAGGGGGGACACTGAAGCTTTCTTT
TRBV12-3/TRBV12-4,TRBJ1-3,16,many,NA,CASSYWGAVSGNTIYF,TGTGCCAGCAGTTACTGGGGGGCCGTCTCTGGAAACACCATATATTTT
TRBV6-1,TRBJ1-1,14,few,NA,CASTPRWGGTEAFF,TGTGCCAGCACCCCCAGGTGGGGGGGGACTGAAGCTTTCTTT
TRBV7-2,TRBJ1-5,15,few,NA,CASSLGTTTTQPQHF,TGTGCCAGCAGCTTAGGTACTACGACAACTCAGCCCCAGCATTTT
TRBV12-3/TRBV12-4,TRBJ1-3,15,many,NA,CASSSRQSSGNTIYF,TGTGCCAGCAGTTCCCGACAGAGCTCTGGAAACACCATATATTTT
TRBV7-9,TRBJ1-4,14,few,NA,CASSLFLGDEKLFF,TGTGCCAGCAGCTTATTTCTTGGAGATGAAAAACTGTTTTTT
TRBV28,TRBJ2-7,15,many,NA,CASSPSSLQGHEQYF,TGTGCCAGCAGTCCGTCTAGCCTTCAGGGCCACGAGCAGTACTTC
TRBV10-1,TRBJ1-3,13,NA,NA,CASQTVSGNTIYF,TGCGCCAGCCAGACGGTCTCTGGAAACACCATATATTTT
TRBV7-2,TRBJ1-1,13,many,TRBD1,CASSFPGGTEAFF,TGTGCCAGCAGCTTCCCAGGGGGCACTGAAGCTTTCTTT
TRBV20-1,TRBJ2-7,15,many,TRBD2,CSARSGGGSSYEQYF,TGCAGTGCTAGATCTGGCGGGGGATCATCCTACGAGCAGTACTTC
TRBV11-3,TRBJ2-2,16,few,NA,CASSLGGAANTGELFF,TGTGCCAGCAGCTTAGGGGGGGCCGCGAACACCGGGGAGCTGTTTTTT
TRBV7-9,TRBJ1-5,16,NA,TRBD1,CASSVGQGSFNQPQHF,TGTGCCAGCAGCGTGGGACAGGGGAGCTTTAATCAGCCCCAGCATTTT
TRBV5-1,TRBJ2-7,11,NA,NA,CAGSLAYEQYF,TGCGCCGGCAGCTTGGCCTACGAGCAGTACTTC
TRBV28,TRBJ2-7,14,many,TRBD2,CASSPTSGSYEQYF,TGTGCCAGCAGTCCGACTAGCGGCTCCTACGAGCAGTACTTC
TRBV6-1,TRBJ2-7,14,many,NA,CASRTHREIYEQYF,TGTGCCAGCAGAACCCACAGGGAAATCTACGAGCAGTACTTC
TRBV6-5,TRBJ2-7,14,many,TRBD1,CASSYDRVVGEQYF,TGTGCCAGCAGTTACGACAGGGTGGTAGGCGAGCAGTACTTC
TRBV11-3,TRBJ2-1,13,many,NA,CASSLEDRGEQFF,TGTGCCAGCAGCTTAGAGGACAGAGGTGAGCAGTTCTTC
TRBV3-1,TRBJ2-7,15,many,NA,CASSQGEIRDHEQYF,TGTGCCAGCAGCCAAGGAGAGATTCGAGATCACGAGCAGTACTTC
TRBV12-5,TRBJ2-5,14,many,NA,CASGLVTGVETQYF,TGTGCTAGTGGTTTGGTAACGGGGGTAGAGACCCAGTACTTC
TRBV5-1,TRBJ2-7,14,few,NA,CASSLAGDTYEQYF,TGCGCCAGCAGTTTGGCAGGGGATACCTACGAGCAGTACTTC
TRBV12-3/TRBV12-4,TRBJ2-5,15,many,TRBD2,CASSFAGGPTETQYF,TGTGCCAGCAGTTTTGCGGGGGGGCCCACAGAGACCCAGTACTTC
TRBV20-1,TRBJ2-7,14,NA,NA,CSAKKPGVTYEQYF,TGCAGTGCTAAAAAACCGGGGGTAACCTACGAGCAGTACTTC
TRBV27,TRBJ2-7,15,many,NA,CASSREEVATYEQYF,TGTGCCAGCAGCCGTGAAGAGGTTGCGACCTACGAGCAGTACTTC
TRBV5-4,TRBJ1-2,16,NA,TRBD1,CASSGGEGQALYGYTF,TGTGCCAGCAGCGGGGGGGAAGGACAGGCCCTCTATGGCTACACCTTC
TRBV3-1,TRBJ1-2,12,many,NA,CASSRQNYGYTF,TGTGCCAGCAGCCGCCAGAACTATGGCTACACCTTC
TRBV6-1,TRBJ1-1,17,many,NA,CASSRTSSGRLSTEAFF,TGTGCCAGCAGCCGTACCTCCTCAGGGAGGTTGAGCACTGAAGCTTTCTTT
TRBV19,TRBJ2-1,15,many,TRBD2,CASKSIAGGPSEQFF,TGTGCCAGCAAATCAATAGCGGGAGGGCCATCTGAGCAGTTCTTC
TRBV2,TRBJ1-6,16,many,NA,CASSDPAGEVRSPLHF,TGTGCCAGCAGCGATCCCGCGGGGGAGGTTCGATCACCCCTCCACTTT
TRBV2,TRBJ2-7,15,many,NA,CASTLTDMLGYEQYF,TGTGCCAGCACCCTAACAGACATGTTAGGTTACGAGCAGTACTTC
TRBV14,TRBJ2-1,18,once,TRBD1,CASSPLIFGQGARNEQFF,TGTGCCAGCAGCCCGCTGATTTTTGGACAGGGGGCGAGGAATGAGCAGTTCTTC
TRBV29-1,TRBJ1-1,14,many,TRBD1,CSAGLGQKTAEAFF,TGCAGCGCGGGGTTGGGACAGAAGACCGCTGAAGCTTTCTTT
TRBV11-3,TRBJ2-3,15,many,TRBD1,CASSPPGQGADTQYF,TGTGCCAGCAGCCCTCCGGGACAGGGGGCAGATACGCAGTATTTT
TRBV2,TRBJ2-7,12,NA,TRBD2,CASRGLAGEQYF,TGTGCCAGCAGGGGACTAGCGGGCGAGCAGTACTTC
TRBV30,TRBJ2-4,12,NA,NA,CAWSVGRGTQYF,TGTGCCTGGAGTGTGGGTAGAGGTACTCAGTACTTC
TRBV6-1,TRBJ1-6,12,many,NA,CASSSGNSPLHF,TGTGCCAGCAGTTCTGGGAATTCACCCCTCCACTTT
TRBV5-4,TRBJ2-1,11,NA,NA,CASTERDEQFF,TGTGCCAGCACAGAACGGGATGAGCAGTTCTTC
TRBV19,TRBJ2-3,14,many,TRBD2,CASTGTTRTDTQYF,TGTGCCAGTACCGGGACTACACGCACAGATACGCAGTATTTT
TRBV20-1,TRBJ1-5,10,few,NA,CSVQGQPQHF,TGCAGTGTCCAGGGCCAGCCCCAGCATTTT
TRBV2,TRBJ1-2,15,many,NA,CASSEPQQVLYGYTF,TGTGCCAGCAGTGAGCCCCAACAGGTGCTGTATGGCTACACCTTC
TRBV12-3/TRBV12-4,TRBJ1-1,13,many,NA,CASSLQIYTEAFF,TGTGCCAGCAGTTTACAGATTTACACTGAAGCTTTCTTT